What follows is one TCR beta chain and its context. The antigen remains undetermined. This sample is drawn from a study of early T cells in non-severe SARS-CoV-2 infection. Across the whole study: The chains were unpaired, and the sequenced material was bulk RNA from unsorted whole blood. Whole-study results and caveats: Lookups in VDJdb leaned toward anti-spike CD8 responses and missed private and CD4 specificities.

Researchers tagged individual cDNA molecules with unique molecular identifiers. TCRdb redid the calling of the 5' RACE reads with MiXCR, one entry per CDR3 protein. The sample lists about 48,000 distinct CDR3 sequences; roughly an eighth were seen once. This CDR3 has 14 amino acids. V was clipped by 0 bases and J by 7 bases; unmatched bases: 6. Looked up from germline, CDR1 is MGHRA and CDR2 is YSYEKL. Material: whole blood. The chain has TRBV4-1 and TRBJ2-7; 7 positions agree with TRBD1. The sequence was collected from an adult who was a healthcare worker with PCR-confirmed SARS-CoV-2 infection or an uninfected control (not recorded which). Here the CDR3 DNA reads TGCGCCAGCAGCCAAGAGGGACAGCTTTTGGAGCAGTACTTC. Translation: CASSQEGQLLEQYF.